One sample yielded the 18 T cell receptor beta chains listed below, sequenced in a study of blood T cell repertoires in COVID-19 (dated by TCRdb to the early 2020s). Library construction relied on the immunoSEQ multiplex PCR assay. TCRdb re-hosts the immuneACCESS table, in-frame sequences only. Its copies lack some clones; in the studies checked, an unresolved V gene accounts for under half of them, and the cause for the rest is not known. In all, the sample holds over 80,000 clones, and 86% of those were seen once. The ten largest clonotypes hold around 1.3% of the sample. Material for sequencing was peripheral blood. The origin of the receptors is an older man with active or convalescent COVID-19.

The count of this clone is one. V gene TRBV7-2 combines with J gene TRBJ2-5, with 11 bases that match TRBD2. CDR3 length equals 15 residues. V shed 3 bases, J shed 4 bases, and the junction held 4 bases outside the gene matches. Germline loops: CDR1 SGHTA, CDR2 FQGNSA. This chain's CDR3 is CASSFSSGRPETQYF. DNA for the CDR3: TGTGCCAGCAGCTTCTCTAGCGGGAGGCCAGAGACCCAGTACTTC.

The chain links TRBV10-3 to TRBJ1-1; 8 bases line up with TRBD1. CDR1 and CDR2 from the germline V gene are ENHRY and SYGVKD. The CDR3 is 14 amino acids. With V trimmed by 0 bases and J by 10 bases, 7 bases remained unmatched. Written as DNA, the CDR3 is TGTGCCATCAGTGAGTCAGGACAGGGTGGGGGAGCTTTCTTT. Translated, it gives CAISESGQGGGAFF.

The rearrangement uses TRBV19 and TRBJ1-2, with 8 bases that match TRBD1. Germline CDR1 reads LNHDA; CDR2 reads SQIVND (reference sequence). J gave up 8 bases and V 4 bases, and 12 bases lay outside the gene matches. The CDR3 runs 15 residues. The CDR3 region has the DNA TGTGCCAGTAGTAATCCCGGACAGGGTGGCGGCGGCTACACCTTC. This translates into CASSNPGQGGGGYTF.

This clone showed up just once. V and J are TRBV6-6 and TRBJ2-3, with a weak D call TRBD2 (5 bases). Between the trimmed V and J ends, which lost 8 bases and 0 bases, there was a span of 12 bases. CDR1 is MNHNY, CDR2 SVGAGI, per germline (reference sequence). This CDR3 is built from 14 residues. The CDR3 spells CASRGPSSTDTQYF. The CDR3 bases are TGTGCCAGCCGGGGTCCCTCCAGCACAGATACGCAGTATTTT.

The CDR3, as DNA: TGCGCCAGCAGCCACCCTCGGCAGCCCCAGCATTTT. This sequence encodes CASSHPRQPQHF. V gene TRBV4-1 combines with J gene TRBJ1-5; D is uncertain. This CDR3 has 12 residues. Germline V CDR1 and CDR2: MGHRA, YSYEKL. V dropped 3 bases and J dropped 7 bases, with 7 bases sitting between them.

The CDR3 DNA is TGTGCCAGCAGCTTGGACGTTAGGGGACAGGCTTACAATGAGCAGTTCTTC. Translated: CASSLDVRGQAYNEQFF. V is TRBV5-8 and J is TRBJ2-1; 8 positions agree with TRBD1. The CDR3 length is 17 residues. With 0 bases clipped from V and 4 bases from J, the junction kept 9 bases outside the gene matches. CDR1 and CDR2 (germline): SGHTS, YDEGEE. Full variable domain (missing parts from reference TRBV5-8 and TRBJ2-1): EAGVTQSPTHLIKTRGQQATLRCSPISGHTSVYWYQQALGLGLQFLLWYDEGEERNRGNFPPRFSGRQFPNYSSELNVNALELEDSALYLCASSLDVRGQAYNEQFFGPGTRLTVL.

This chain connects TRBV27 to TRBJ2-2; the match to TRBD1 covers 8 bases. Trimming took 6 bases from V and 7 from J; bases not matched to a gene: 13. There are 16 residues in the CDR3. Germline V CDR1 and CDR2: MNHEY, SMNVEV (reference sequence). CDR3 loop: CASSPYMGQEDGELFF. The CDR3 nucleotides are TGTGCCAGCAGCCCTTATATGGGACAGGAGGACGGGGAGCTGTTTTTT.

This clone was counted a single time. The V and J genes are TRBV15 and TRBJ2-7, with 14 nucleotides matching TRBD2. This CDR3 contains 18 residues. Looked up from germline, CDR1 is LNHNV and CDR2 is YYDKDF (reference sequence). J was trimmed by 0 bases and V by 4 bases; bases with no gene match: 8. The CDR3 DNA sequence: TGTGCCACCAGCACCCTCAGGACTAGCGGGAGGTTCTCCTACGAGCAGTACTTC. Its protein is CATSTLRTSGRFSYEQYF.

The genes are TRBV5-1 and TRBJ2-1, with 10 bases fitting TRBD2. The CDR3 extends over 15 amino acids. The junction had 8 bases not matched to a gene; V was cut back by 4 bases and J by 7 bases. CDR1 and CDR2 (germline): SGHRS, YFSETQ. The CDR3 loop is CASSRSGRVQNEQFF. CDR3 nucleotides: TGCGCCAGCAGCAGAAGCGGGAGGGTACAGAATGAGCAGTTCTTC. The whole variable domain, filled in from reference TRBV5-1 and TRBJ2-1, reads KAGVTQTPRYLIKTRGQQVTLSCSPISGHRSVSWYQQTPGQGLQFLFEYFSETQRNKGNFPGRFSGRQFSNSRSEMNVSTLELGDSALYLCASSRSGRVQNEQFFGPGTRLTVL.

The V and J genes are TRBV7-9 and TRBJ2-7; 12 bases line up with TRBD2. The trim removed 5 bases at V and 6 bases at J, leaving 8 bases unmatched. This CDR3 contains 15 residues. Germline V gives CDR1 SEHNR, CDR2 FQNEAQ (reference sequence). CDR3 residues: CASSARTSGALEQYF. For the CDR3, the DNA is TGTGCCAGCAGCGCCCGGACTAGCGGGGCCCTCGAGCAGTACTTC.

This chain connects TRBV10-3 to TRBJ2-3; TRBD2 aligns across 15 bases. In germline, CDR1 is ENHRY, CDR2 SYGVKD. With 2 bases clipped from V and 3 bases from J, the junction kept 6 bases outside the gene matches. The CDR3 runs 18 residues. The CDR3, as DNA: TGTGCCATCAGTGAGCCCGCCGGGACTAGCGGGAGGACAGATACGCAGTATTTT. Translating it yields CAISEPAGTSGRTDTQYF.

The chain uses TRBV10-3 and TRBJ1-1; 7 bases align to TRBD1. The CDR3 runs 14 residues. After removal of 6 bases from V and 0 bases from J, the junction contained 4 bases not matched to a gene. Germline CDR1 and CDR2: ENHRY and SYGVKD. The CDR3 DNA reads TGTGCCATCAGCGCACAGGGGATGAACACTGAAGCTTTCTTT. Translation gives CAISAQGMNTEAFF.

The CDR3 reads CASSLGQGVNEKLFF. For the CDR3, the DNA is TGTGCCAGCTCACTGGGACAGGGGGTAAATGAAAAACTGTTTTTT. The rearrangement joins TRBV18 to TRBJ1-4; TRBD1 aligns across 11 bases. Per germline, CDR1 KGHSH and CDR2 LQKENI. The CDR3 contains 15 residues. V was clipped by 4 bases and J by 5 bases; unmatched bases: 3.

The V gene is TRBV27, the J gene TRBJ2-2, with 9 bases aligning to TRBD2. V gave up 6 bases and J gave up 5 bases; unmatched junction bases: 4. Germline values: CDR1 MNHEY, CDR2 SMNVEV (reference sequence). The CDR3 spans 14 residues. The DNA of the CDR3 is TGTGCCAGCAGGTCGGGACTAGCTACCGGGGAGCTGTTTTTT. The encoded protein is CASRSGLATGELFF.

The DNA for the CDR3 is TGTGCCAGCAGTACAGGGATGGCGGGTCAGCCCCAGCATTTT. Translated, it gives CASSTGMAGQPQHF. The chain employs TRBV7-2 and TRBJ1-5, with D tentatively TRBD1 (6 bases). The germline V and J ends were trimmed by 6 bases and 6 bases, with 15 bases remaining between them. The CDR3 loop spans 14 amino acids. Germline values: CDR1 SGHTA, CDR2 FQGNSA. The complete variable domain, with remaining parts taken from reference TRBV7-2 and TRBJ1-5, reads GAGVSQSPSNKVTEKGKDVELRCDPISGHTALYWYRQSLGQGLEFLIYFQGNSAPDKSGLPSDRFSAERTGGSVSTLTIQRTQQEDSAVYLCASSTGMAGQPQHFGDGTRLSIL.

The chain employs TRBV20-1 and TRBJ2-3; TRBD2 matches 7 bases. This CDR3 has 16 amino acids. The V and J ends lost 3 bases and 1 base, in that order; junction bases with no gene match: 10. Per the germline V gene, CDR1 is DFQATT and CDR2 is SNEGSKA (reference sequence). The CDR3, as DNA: TGCAGTGCTAGTTCTTACGGGAGGATCCGCACAGATACGCAGTATTTT. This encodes CSASSYGRIRTDTQYF.

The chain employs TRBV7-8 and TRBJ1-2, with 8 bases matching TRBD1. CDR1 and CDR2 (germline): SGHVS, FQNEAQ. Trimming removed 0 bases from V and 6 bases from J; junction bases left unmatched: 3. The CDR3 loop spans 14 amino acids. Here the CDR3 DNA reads TGTGCCAGCAGCTTAGCGCAGACAGGGGATGGCTACACCTTC. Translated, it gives CASSLAQTGDGYTF.

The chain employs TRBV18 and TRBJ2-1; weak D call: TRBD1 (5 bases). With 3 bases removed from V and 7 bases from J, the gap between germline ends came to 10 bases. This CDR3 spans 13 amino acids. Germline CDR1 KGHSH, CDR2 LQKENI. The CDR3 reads CASSPSRDNEQFF. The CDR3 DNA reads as TGTGCCAGCTCACCTAGCAGGGATAATGAGCAGTTCTTC.